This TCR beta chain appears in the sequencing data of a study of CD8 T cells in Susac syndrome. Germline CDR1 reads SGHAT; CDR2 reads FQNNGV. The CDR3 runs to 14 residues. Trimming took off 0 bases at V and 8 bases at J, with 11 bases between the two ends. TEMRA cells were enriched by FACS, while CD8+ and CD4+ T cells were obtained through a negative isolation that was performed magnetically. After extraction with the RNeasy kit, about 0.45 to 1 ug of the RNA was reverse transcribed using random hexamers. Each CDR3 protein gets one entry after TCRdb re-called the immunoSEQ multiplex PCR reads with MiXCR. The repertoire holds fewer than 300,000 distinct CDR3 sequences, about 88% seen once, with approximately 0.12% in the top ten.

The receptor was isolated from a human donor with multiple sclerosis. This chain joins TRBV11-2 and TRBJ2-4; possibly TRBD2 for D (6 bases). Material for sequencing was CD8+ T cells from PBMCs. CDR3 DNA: TGTGCCAGCAGCTTAGAGCCCTGGGGGGACATTCAGTACTTC. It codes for CASSLEPWGDIQYF.